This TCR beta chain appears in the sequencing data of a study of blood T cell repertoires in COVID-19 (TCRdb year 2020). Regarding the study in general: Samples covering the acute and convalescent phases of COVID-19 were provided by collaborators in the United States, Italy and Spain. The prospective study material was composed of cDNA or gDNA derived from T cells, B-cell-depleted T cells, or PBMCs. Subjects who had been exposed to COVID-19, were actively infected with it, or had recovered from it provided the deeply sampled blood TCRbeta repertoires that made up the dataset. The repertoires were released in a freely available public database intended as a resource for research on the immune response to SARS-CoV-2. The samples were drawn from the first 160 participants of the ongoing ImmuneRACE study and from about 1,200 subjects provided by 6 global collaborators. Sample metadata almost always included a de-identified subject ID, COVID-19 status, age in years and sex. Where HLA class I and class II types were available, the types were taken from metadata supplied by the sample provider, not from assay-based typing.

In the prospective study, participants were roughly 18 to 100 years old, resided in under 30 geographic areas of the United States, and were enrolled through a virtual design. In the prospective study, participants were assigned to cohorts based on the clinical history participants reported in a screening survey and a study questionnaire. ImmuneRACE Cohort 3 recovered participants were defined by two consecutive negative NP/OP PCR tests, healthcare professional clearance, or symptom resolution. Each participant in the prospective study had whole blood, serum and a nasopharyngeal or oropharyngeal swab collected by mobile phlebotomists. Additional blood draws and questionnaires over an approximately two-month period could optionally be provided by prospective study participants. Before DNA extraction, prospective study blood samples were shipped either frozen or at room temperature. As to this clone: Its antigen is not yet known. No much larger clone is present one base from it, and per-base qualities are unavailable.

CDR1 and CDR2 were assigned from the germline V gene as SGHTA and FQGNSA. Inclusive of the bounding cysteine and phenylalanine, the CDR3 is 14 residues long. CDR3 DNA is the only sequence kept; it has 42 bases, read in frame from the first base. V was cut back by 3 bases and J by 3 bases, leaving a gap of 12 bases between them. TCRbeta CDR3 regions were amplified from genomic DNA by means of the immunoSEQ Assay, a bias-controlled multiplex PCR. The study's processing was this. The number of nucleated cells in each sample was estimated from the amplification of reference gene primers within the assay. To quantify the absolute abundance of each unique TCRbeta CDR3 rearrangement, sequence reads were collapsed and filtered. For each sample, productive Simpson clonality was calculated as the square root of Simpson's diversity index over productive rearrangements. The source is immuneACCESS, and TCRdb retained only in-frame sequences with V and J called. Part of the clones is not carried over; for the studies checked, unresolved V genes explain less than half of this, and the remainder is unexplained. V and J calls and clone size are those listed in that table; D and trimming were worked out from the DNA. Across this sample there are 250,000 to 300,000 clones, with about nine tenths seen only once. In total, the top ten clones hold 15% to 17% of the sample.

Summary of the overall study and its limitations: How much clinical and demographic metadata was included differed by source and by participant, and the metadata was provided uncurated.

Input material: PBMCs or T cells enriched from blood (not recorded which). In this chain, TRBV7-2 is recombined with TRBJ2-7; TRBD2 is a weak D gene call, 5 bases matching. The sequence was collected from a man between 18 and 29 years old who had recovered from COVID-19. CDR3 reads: CASSFSGELYEQYF. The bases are TGTGCCAGCAGCTTCTCCGGGGAGCTCTACGAGCAGTACTTC.